The 12 T cell receptor beta chains given below trace back to one sample, sequenced in a study of blood T cell repertoires in COVID-19. Assay used: immunoSEQ multiplex PCR; TCRdb lists only in-frame clones, some missing. The sample yields tens of thousands of clones, around four fifths seen once. The sequenced material came from peripheral blood. The source is a man aged 25-40 years with COVID-19, enrolled during active disease.

This clone was observed a handful of times. The chain has TRBV6-5 and TRBJ1-1; 7 bases map to TRBD1. Per the germline V gene, CDR1 is MNHEY and CDR2 is SVGAGI. The CDR3 spans 14 residues. V trimming: 8 bases; J trimming: 4 bases; junction bases outside the gene matches: 10. The CDR3 region is CASSTDREVTEAFF. CDR3 DNA: TGTGCCAGCTCTACCGACAGGGAGGTCACTGAAGCTTTCTTT.

The CDR3 nucleotides read TGTGCCAGTAGTATAGATGCGGGGGAGAACCAGCCCCAGCATTTT. It codes for CASSIDAGENQPQHF. V usage is TRBV19 and J usage is TRBJ1-5, with a weak D call TRBD1 (5 bases). V was pared by 0 bases and J by 7 bases, with 13 bases between. The germline CDR1 and CDR2 sequences are LNHDA and SQIVND (reference sequence). The CDR3 runs 15 residues.

This clone was recorded only once. The chain couples TRBV6-6 to TRBJ1-2; D is uncertain. The V and J ends lost 3 bases and 3 bases respectively, with 8 bases between them. The V gene's germline CDR1 is MNHNY and CDR2 SVGAGI (reference sequence). The CDR3 sequence is 13 residues long. CDR3 protein: CASSYGSDYGYTF. The CDR3 nucleotides are TGTGCCAGCAGTTATGGGAGTGACTATGGCTACACCTTC.

The rearrangement joins TRBV10-1 to TRBJ2-3; D gene uncertain. The V and J ends lost 7 bases and 0 bases respectively, with 8 bases between them. Germline-derived CDR1 and CDR2 are WNHNN and SYGVQD (reference sequence). The CDR3 is 13 residues long. The DNA for the CDR3 is TGCGCCAGCAAGAGAACCAGCACAGATACGCAGTATTTT. This encodes CASKRTSTDTQYF.

This clone was observed a handful of times. The rearrangement uses TRBV5-6 and TRBJ2-7, with D perhaps TRBD2 (7 bases). Germline V gene sequence: CDR1 SGHDT, CDR2 YYEEEE. The CDR3 has 16 residues. V lost 4 bases to trimming and J lost 4 bases, with 21 bases between them. CDR3 sequence: CASSLGGGATVYEQYF. The CDR3, as DNA: TGTGCCAGCAGCCTGGGAGGGGGGGCTACAGTTTACGAGCAGTACTTC.

Many counts were recorded for this clone. J is TRBJ1-6 and V is TRBV5-1; D call uncertain. The CDR3 covers 14 residues. The V end lost 4 bases, the J end lost 10 bases, and 15 bases lay between the germline ends. From germline, CDR1 is SGHRS and CDR2 YFSETQ. CDR3: CASSPAGKESPLHF. Written as DNA, the CDR3 is TGCGCCAGCAGCCCAGCCGGGAAGGAGTCACCCCTCCACTTT.

The genes are TRBV5-4 and TRBJ1-2; 9 nucleotides agree with TRBD1. Germline lookup yields CDR1 SGHNT and CDR2 YYREEE (reference sequence). The trim removed 0 bases at V and 3 bases at J, leaving 6 bases unmatched. This CDR3 is built from 16 residues. The CDR3 sequence: CASSLEPGQGHYGYTF. CDR3 sequence (DNA): TGTGCCAGCAGCTTGGAACCGGGACAGGGCCACTATGGCTACACCTTC. The full variable domain, rest sourced from reference TRBV5-4 and TRBJ1-2, is ETGVTQSPTHLIKTRGQQVTLRCSSQSGHNTVSWYQQALGQGPQFIFQYYREEENGRGNFPPRFSGLQFPNYSSELNVNALELDDSALYLCASSLEPGQGHYGYTFGSGTRLTVV.

This chain joins TRBV7-6 and TRBJ2-1; 10 nucleotides line up with TRBD2. There are 15 residues in the CDR3. Germline V gene lookup returns CDR1 SGHVS and CDR2 FNYEAQ. V shed 5 bases, J shed 6 bases, and the junction held 7 bases outside the gene matches. CDR3 loop: CASSLSGGAGNEQFF. The CDR3 bases are TGTGCCAGCAGCCTCAGCGGGGGGGCGGGCAATGAGCAGTTCTTC.

The CDR3 is CASSLLDGTDSNQPQHF. The CDR3 coding sequence is TGTGCCAGCAGTTTGTTGGACGGGACAGATAGCAATCAGCCCCAGCATTTT. This chain links TRBV28 with TRBJ1-5; 7 bases agree with TRBD1. Germline V CDR1 and CDR2: MDHEN, SYDVKM. After removal of 3 bases from V and 0 bases from J, the junction contained 8 bases not matched to a gene. CDR3 size: 17 residues.

J is TRBJ2-5 and V is TRBV5-1; 10 bases match TRBD1. Losses at the gene ends were 6 bases for V and 6 bases for J; bases not matched to a gene: 5. CDR1 is SGHRS, CDR2 YFSETQ, per germline. The CDR3 covers 13 residues. In nucleotides, the CDR3 is TGCGCCAGCAACGAGGGACAGGGGCAGACCCAGTACTTC. Its translation is CASNEGQGQTQYF.

The chain combines TRBV7-8 with TRBJ2-7, with D possibly TRBD1 on 6 matching bases. This CDR3 has 18 residues. CDR1 is SGHVS, CDR2 FQNEAQ, per germline. Trimming removed 5 bases at V and 1 base at J, with 24 bases between. CDR3 sequence (DNA): TGTGCCAGCAGCCCTAATAGGATAGTTAGACAGGTATCCTACGAGCAGTACTTC. The encoded protein is CASSPNRIVRQVSYEQYF. Variable domain in full (rest from reference TRBV7-8 and TRBJ2-7): GAGVSQSPRYKVAKRGQDVALRCDPISGHVSLFWYQQALGQGPEFLTYFQNEAQLDKSGLPSDRFFAERPEGSVSTLKIQRTQQEDSAVYLCASSPNRIVRQVSYEQYFGPGTRLTVT.

The chain carries TRBV3-1 (or the pseudogene TRBV3-2) and TRBJ2-1; TRBD1 agrees at 7 bases. Germline V gene sequence: CDR1 LGHDT, CDR2 YNNKEL (reference sequence). V dropped 0 bases and J dropped 2; count of bases not matched to a gene: 7. This CDR3 contains 17 residues. CDR3 nucleotides: TGTGCCAGCAGCCAAGATGAGGGGGACAGAGCCTACAATGAGCAGTTCTTC. It specifies CASSQDEGDRAYNEQFF.